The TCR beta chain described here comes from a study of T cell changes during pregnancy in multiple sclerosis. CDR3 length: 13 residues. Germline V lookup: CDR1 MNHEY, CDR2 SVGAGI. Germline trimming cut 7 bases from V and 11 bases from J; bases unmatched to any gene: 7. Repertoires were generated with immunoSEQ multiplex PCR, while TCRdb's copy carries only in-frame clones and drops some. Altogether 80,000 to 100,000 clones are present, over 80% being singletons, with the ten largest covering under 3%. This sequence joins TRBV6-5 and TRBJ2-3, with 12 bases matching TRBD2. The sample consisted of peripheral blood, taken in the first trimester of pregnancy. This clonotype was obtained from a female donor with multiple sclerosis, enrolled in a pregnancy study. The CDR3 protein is CASKPSGRAEQYF. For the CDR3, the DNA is TGTGCCAGCAAACCTAGCGGGAGGGCCGAGCAGTATTTT.